The clone carrying this TCR beta chain was observed a few times. Its antigen is undetermined. The data were taken from a study of post-analysis software for immune sequencing data. Study overall: The disease courses covered relapsing-remitting, secondary progressive and progressive-relapsing multiple sclerosis. Study-level findings and limits: When the samples were clustered directly with F measure, those that had been prepared in the same batch showed strong co-clustering. In patients, four to six TRBV segments were more frequent than in controls, with TRBV5-6, TRBV5-1 and TRBV20-1 among them.

Every TCR beta cDNA library bore unique molecular identifiers. Approximately 0.5 million cDNA molecules were recovered from an input of roughly 0.95 to 10 million T cells. MiXCR was run by TCRdb on the PCR reads, yielding one entry per CDR3 protein. The table shows fewer than 900,000 distinct CDR3 sequences, with roughly 46% occurring only once. CDR3 length equals 16 residues. Trimming pared 1 base from V and 3 bases from J, leaving 15 bases between. Germline CDR1 MGHRA, CDR2 YSYEKL. Sequencing input: blood. This chain joins TRBV4-1 and TRBJ1-1, with D uncertain. The clonotype originates from a girl aged 10-17 years with multiple sclerosis. The CDR3 sequence is CASSQVRFEGDTEAFF. The CDR3 DNA reads TGCGCCAGCAGCCAAGTGAGGTTCGAGGGAGACACTGAAGCTTTCTTT.